This T cell receptor (beta chain) was documented in a study of blood T cell repertoires in COVID-19. Across the study: Whether acute or convalescent, the COVID-19 samples came from the United States, Italy and Spain. In each case, the material was cDNA or gDNA derived from T cells, B-cell-depleted T cells, or PBMCs.

Trimming cost V 2 bases and J 3 bases; bases outside gene matches: 14. CDR1 SGHTA and CDR2 FQGTGA come from the germline V gene. This CDR3 comprises 19 residues. Original analysis: Nucleated cell number was recorded as an estimate derived from reference gene primer amplification. Data came from immunoSEQ multiplex PCR; TCRdb stores just in-frame clones and leaves some out. The V and J calls and clone size are taken from that table; D and trimming were inferred from the DNA. The repertoire consists of 100,000 to 150,000 clones, with about 90% occurring once and the leading ten covering around 8%. The rearrangement joins TRBV7-3 to TRBJ2-1; TRBD1 aligns across 9 bases. This clonotype was obtained from a man aged 70-80 years who had recovered from COVID-19. Input material: peripheral blood. DNA for the CDR3: TGTGCCAGCAGCTTACATGGGACAGGGAGGGTTAAGGGCTACAATGAGCAGTTCTTC. Translated: CASSLHGTGRVKGYNEQFF.